This TCR beta chain came from a study of blood T cell repertoires in COVID-19. Study-level background: Donors in the United States, Italy and Spain gave samples during acute or convalescent COVID-19. T cells, B-cell-depleted T cells, or PBMCs provided the cDNA or gDNA that served as material.

Patients from Seattle were sampled longitudinally, starting during active infection. Source study methods: Reference gene primer amplification gave estimated nucleated cell counts. Produced via immunoSEQ multiplex PCR; TCRdb's table is partial and in-frame only. Clone size and V and J calls were adopted from that table, with D and trimming inferred from the DNA. The table lists 200,000 to 250,000 clones, nearly 85% of them singletons. Comment on this clone: The sample carries other DNA sequences with the same CDR3.

V was cut by 0 bases and J by 1 base, with 7 bases left in between. The germline gives CDR1 SGHRS, CDR2 YFSETQ. The CDR3 is 14 residues long. The sample was peripheral blood. This sequence originates from a woman aged 25 to 45 with COVID-19, enrolled during active disease. The rearrangement uses TRBV5-1 and TRBJ2-5; D might be TRBD2 (6 bases). The chain's CDR3 is CASSLGGVQETQYF. CDR3 DNA sequence: TGCGCCAGCAGCTTGGGGGGGGTCCAAGAGACCCAGTACTTC.